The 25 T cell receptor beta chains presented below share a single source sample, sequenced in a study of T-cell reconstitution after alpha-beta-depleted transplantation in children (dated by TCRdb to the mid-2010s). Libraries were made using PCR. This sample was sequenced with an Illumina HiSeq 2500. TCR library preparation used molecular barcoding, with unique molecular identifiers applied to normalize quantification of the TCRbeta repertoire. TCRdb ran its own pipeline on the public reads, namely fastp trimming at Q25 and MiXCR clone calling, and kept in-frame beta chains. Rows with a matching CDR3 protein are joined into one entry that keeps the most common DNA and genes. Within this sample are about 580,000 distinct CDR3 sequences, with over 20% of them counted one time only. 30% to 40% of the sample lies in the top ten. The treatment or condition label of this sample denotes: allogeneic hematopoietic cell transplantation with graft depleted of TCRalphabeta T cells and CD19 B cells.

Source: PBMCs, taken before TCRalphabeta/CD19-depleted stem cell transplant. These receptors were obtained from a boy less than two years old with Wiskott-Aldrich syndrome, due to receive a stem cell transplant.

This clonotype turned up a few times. The CDR3 DNA is TGCAGTGCAAGACAGGGGGCGCTAAGCGAGCAGTACTTC. This encodes CSARQGALSEQYF. V is TRBV20-1 and J is TRBJ2-7, with 10 bases aligning to TRBD1. Germline-derived CDR1 and CDR2 are DFQATT and SNEGSKA (reference sequence). The junction had 8 bases not matched to a gene; V was cut back by 6 bases and J by 6 bases. This CDR3 is built from 13 residues.

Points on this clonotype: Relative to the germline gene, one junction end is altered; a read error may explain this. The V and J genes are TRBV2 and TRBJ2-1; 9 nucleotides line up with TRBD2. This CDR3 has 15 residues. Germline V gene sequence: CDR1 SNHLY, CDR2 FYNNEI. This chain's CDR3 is CASGETSGWPNEQFF. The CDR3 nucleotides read TGTGCCAGCGGTGAAACTAGCGGGTGGCCCAATGAGCAGTTCTTC.

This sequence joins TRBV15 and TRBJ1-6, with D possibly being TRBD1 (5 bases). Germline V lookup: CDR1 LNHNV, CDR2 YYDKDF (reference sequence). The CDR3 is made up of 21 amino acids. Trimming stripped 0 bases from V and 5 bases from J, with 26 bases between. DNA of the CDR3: TGTGCCACCAGCAGAGATCGGGGAATCAGGGACCCTCCGGGACATAATTCACCCCTCCACTTT. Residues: CATSRDRGIRDPPGHNSPLHF.

CDR3 amino acids: CASSPTLGSTDTQYF. The CDR3 DNA reads as TGTGCCAGCAGCCCAACACTAGGTTCCACAGATACGCAGTATTTT. The chain uses TRBV28 and TRBJ2-3; D is perhaps TRBD2 (5 bases). Germline V gives CDR1 MDHEN, CDR2 SYDVKM. Trimming pared 6 bases from V and 2 bases from J, leaving 15 bases between. The CDR3 is made up of 15 amino acids.

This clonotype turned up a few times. In DNA form, the CDR3 reads TGTGCCAGCAGAGGAGGAGCGGGATACAATGAGCAGTTCTTC. Protein: CASRGGAGYNEQFF. The chain has TRBV2 and TRBJ2-1; 7 bases agree with TRBD2. Trimming took 6 bases from V and 4 from J; bases not matched to a gene: 6. The V gene's germline CDR1 is SNHLY and CDR2 FYNNEI. There are 14 residues in the CDR3.

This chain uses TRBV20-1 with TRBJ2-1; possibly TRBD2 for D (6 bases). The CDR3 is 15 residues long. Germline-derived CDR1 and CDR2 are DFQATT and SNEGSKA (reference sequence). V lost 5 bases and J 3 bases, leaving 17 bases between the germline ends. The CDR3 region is CSAEPRDWVYNEQFF. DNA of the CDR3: TGCAGTGCTGAACCCCGGGACTGGGTCTACAATGAGCAGTTCTTC.

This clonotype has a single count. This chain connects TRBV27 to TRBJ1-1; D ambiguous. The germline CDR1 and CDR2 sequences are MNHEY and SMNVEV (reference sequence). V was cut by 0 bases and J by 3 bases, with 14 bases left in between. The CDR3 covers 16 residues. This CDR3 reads CASSLSMGILDTEAFF. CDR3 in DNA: TGTGCCAGCAGTTTATCAATGGGCATATTGGACACTGAAGCTTTCTTT.

The CDR3 bases are TGTGCCACCAGCAGAGTGGGACTGTTTTCCTCTGGAAACACCATATATTTT. Translated: CATSRVGLFSSGNTIYF. The chain uses TRBV15 and TRBJ1-3; possibly TRBD1 for D (5 bases). V was pared by 1 base and J by 0 bases, with 13 bases between. CDR1 and CDR2 (germline): LNHNV, YYDKDF (reference sequence). The CDR3 contains 17 residues.

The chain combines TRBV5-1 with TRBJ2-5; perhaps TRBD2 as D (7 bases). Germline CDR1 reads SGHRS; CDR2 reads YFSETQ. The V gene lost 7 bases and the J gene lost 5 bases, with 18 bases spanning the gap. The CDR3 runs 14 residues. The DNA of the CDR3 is TGCGCCAGCTCTCGAGGGGGGGCGCAGGAGACCCAGTACTTC. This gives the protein CASSRGGAQETQYF. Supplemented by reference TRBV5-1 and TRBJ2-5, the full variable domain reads KAGVTQTPRYLIKTRGQQVTLSCSPISGHRSVSWYQQTPGQGLQFLFEYFSETQRNKGNFPGRFSGRQFSNSRSEMNVSTLELGDSALYLCASSRGGAQETQYFGPGTRLLVL.

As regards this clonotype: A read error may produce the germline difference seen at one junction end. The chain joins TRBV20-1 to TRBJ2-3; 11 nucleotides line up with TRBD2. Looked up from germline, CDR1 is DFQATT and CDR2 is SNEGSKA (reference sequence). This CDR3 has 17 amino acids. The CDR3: CCASRVSGRAWTDTQYF. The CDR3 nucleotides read TGCTGTGCTAGTAGGGTTAGCGGGAGGGCCTGGACAGATACGCAGTATTTT.

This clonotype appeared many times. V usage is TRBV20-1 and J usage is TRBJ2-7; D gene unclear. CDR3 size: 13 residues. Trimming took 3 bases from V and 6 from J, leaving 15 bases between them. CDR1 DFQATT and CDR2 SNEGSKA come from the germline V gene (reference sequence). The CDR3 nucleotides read TGCAGTGCTAGGTTCGCCGGATGGTTCGAGCAGTACTTC. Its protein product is CSARFAGWFEQYF.

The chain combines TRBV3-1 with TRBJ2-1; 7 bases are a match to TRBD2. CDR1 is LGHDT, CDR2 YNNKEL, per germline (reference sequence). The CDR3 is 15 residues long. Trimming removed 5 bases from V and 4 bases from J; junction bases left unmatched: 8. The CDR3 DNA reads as TGTGCCAGCAGCTCCAGCGGGCGGGGGTACAATGAGCAGTTCTTC. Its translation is CASSSSGRGYNEQFF.

The CDR3 here is CASSKSGRPTDTQYF. DNA for the CDR3: TGTGCCAGCAGTAAAAGCGGGAGGCCAACAGATACGCAGTATTTT. The chain recombines TRBV25-1 with TRBJ2-3, with 9 positions matching TRBD2. Per germline, CDR1 MGHDK and CDR2 SYGVNS. The CDR3 is 15 amino acids. The trim removed 5 bases at V and 3 bases at J, leaving 6 bases unmatched. Drawing the rest from reference TRBV25-1 and TRBJ2-3, the complete variable domain is EADIYQTPRYLVIGTGKKITLECSQTMGHDKMYWYQQDPGMELHLIHYSYGVNSTEKGDLSSESTVSRIRTEHFPLTLESARPSHTSQYLCASSKSGRPTDTQYFGPGTRLTVL.

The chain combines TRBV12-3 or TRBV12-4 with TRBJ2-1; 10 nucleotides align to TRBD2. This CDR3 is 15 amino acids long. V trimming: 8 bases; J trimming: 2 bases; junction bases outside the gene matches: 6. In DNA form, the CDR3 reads TGTGCCAGCGGCTTAGCGGGAGGCCCCTACAATGAGCAGTTCTTC. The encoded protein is CASGLAGGPYNEQFF.

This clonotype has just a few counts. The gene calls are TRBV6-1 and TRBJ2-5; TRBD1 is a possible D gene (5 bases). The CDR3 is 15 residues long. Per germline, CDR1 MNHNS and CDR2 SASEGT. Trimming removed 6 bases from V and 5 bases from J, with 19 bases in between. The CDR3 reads CASSHRQNGWETQYF. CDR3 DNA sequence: TGTGCCAGCAGCCACAGACAGAATGGCTGGGAGACCCAGTACTTC.

In nucleotides, the CDR3 is TGTGCCAGCAGCGTATATATCGAGGGGCGTGGGTACGAGCAGTACTTC. Its protein product is CASSVYIEGRGYEQYF. The rearrangement joins TRBV7-8 to TRBJ2-7; D may be TRBD1 or TRBD2 (5 bases each). V lost 5 bases, J lost 4 bases, and 21 bases lay in between. From germline, CDR1 is SGHVS and CDR2 FQNEAQ. The CDR3 has 16 residues.

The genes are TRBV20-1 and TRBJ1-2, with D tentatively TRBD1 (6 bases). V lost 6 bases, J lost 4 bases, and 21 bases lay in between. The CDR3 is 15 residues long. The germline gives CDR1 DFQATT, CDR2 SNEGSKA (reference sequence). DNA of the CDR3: TGCAGTGCCCAAGGTGTACAGGGTCGAGGCTATGGCTACACCTTC. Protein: CSAQGVQGRGYGYTF.

The CDR3 bases are TGTGCCAGCAGTAGGGCTGGGGCCAACGTCCTGACTTTC. This translates into CASSRAGANVLTF. The chain is built from TRBV27 and TRBJ2-6; D unresolved. The V and J ends lost 5 bases and 2 bases respectively, with 4 bases between them. Looked up from germline, CDR1 is MNHEY and CDR2 is SMNVEV (reference sequence). This CDR3 is 13 amino acids long.

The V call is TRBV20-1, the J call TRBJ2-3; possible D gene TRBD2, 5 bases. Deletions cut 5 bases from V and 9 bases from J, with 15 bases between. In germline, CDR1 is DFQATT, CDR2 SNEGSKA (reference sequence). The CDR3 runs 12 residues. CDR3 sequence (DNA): TGCAGTGCTGAGGGTGGCGGTTCGACGCAGTATTTT. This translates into CSAEGGGSTQYF.

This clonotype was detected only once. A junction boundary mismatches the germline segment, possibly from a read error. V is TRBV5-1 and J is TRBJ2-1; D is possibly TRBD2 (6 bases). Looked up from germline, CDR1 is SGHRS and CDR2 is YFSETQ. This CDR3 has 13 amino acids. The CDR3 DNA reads TGCGCCAGCAGCTCCCAGGGAGGAAATGACCAGTTCTTC. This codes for CASSSQGGNDQFF. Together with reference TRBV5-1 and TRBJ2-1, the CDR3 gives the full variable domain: KAGVTQTPRYLIKTRGQQVTLSCSPISGHRSVSWYQQTPGQGLQFLFEYFSETQRNKGNFPGRFSGRQFSNSRSEMNVSTLELGDSALYLCASSSQGGNDQFFGPGTRLTVL.

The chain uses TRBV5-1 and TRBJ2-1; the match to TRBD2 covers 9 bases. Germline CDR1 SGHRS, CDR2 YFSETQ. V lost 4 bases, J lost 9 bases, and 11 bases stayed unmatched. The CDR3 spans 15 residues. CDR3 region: CASSEPGLAFGEQFF. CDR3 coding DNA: TGCGCCAGCAGCGAACCGGGACTAGCCTTCGGTGAGCAGTTCTTC.

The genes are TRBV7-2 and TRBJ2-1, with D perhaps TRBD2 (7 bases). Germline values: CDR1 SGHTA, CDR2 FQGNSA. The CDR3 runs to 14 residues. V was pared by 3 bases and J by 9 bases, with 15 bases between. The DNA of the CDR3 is TGTGCCAGCAGCTTGGGGGCGGGAGTAATTGAGCAGTTCTTC. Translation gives CASSLGAGVIEQFF.

CDR3 in DNA: TGTGCCAGCAGCTTTACTTCCCACACAGATACGCAGTATTTT. It encodes CASSFTSHTDTQYF. The V call is TRBV7-3, the J call TRBJ2-3; D unresolved. Germline V CDR1 and CDR2: SGHTA, FQGTGA. The germline V and J ends were trimmed by 3 bases and 2 bases, with 9 bases remaining between them. This CDR3 region has 14 residues.

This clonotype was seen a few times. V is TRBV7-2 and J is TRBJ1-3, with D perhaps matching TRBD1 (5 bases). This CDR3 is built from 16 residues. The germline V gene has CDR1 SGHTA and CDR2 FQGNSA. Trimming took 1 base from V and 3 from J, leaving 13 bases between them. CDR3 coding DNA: TGTGCCAGCAGCTTAGGGGGGGAGACGAGTGGAAACACCATATATTTT. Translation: CASSLGGETSGNTIYF.

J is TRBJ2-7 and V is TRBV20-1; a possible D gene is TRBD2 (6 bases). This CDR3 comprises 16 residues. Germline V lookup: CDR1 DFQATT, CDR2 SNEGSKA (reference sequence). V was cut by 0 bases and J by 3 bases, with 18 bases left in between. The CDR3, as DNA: TGCAGTGCTAGAGAGGGTTGGGGACTTCGACGCTACGAGCAGTACTTC. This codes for CSAREGWGLRRYEQYF.